This T cell receptor beta chain was identified during a study of Ad26.COV2.S vaccination and SARS-CoV-2 variants. Libraries were prepared by immunoSEQ multiplex PCR; TCRdb keeps only in-frame clonotypes and omits some of them. The data hold approximately 420,000 clones, with roughly 90% observed a single time. Treatment noted: around 19 received Ad26.COV2.S at low or high dose, single or two shots; about 5 received placebo; per-sample allocation not given. The study sampled participants on day 63 after the first vaccine or placebo injection. An adult of 18-55 years in Boston served as donor. The V and J ends lost 1 base and 10 bases, in that order; junction bases with no gene match: 10. Germline values: CDR1 LGHDT, CDR2 YNNKEL (reference sequence). This CDR3 region has 16 residues.

The J gene is TRBJ2-1, the V gene TRBV3-1 (or the pseudogene TRBV3-2), with TRBD1 matching over 10 bases. Sequencing used peripheral blood, obtained in a trial of Ad26.COV2.S vaccine versus placebo. The sequence derives from a person between 18 and 60 years old who received the Ad26.COV2.S COVID-19 vaccine or a placebo. CDR3 coding DNA: TGTGCCAGCAGCCAAGTGGGGTCCCGGGACAGGGGCGAGCAGTTCTTC. This gives the protein CASSQVGSRDRGEQFF.